Described below is a single TCR beta chain sequence and its context. Its specificity is unknown. V lost 4 bases to trimming and J lost 4 bases, with 9 bases between them. Germline CDR1 is SGHRS and CDR2 is YFSETQ. The CDR3 is made up of 12 amino acids. The cohort excluded patients with autoimmune disease history or systemic immunosuppression. These data come from a study of OX40 agonist ivuxolimab in advanced cancers. Overall study results and limits: Expanded peripheral T-cell antigen specificity went undetermined. Partly responding patients at 0.1-3.0 mg/kg showed some of the smallest clonal expansion.

Assay: immunoSEQ multiplex PCR; the TCRdb copy retains only in-frame clones and omits some. The sample holds approximately 25,000 clones, roughly 85% seen once. The clonotype originates from an adult with an advanced solid tumor such as melanoma, head and neck, liver or kidney cancer. The source material was CD4+ or CD8+ T cells sorted from blood, sampled in a trial of the OX40 agonist ivuxolimab. The chain recombines TRBV5-1 with TRBJ2-7; no reliable D call. Here the CDR3 DNA reads TGCGCCAGCAGCCTGGACGGATACGAGCAGTACTTC. This translates into CASSLDGYEQYF.